The T cell receptor (beta chain) described here comes from a study of cytomegalovirus exposure and HLA in healthy donors (dated 2017 in TCRdb). Study-wide context: An earlier analysis of fewer than 750 of the donors reported approximately 260 Gb of sequence data and around 110 million unique TCR beta sequences obtained from approximately 180 million T cells. In addition to the first cohort of hundreds of subjects, a separate validation cohort of 130 or so different subjects was used. Alongside the repertoire data, information on donor age, sex, ethnicity and CMV serostatus was compiled. The study was designed to test whether signatures of past pathogen exposure could be identified by cataloging public T cell receptors. Genome-wide SNP genotypes for about 65% of the roughly 670 donors were used in a later genetic analysis, which treated that subset as a discovery cohort. The genetic ancestry cluster associated with self-reported Caucasian donors included about four fifths of the roughly 360 genotyped donors. Rather than using new phenotypic data, the later analysis identified candidate immune exposures from TCR beta sequences and from how often those sequences occurred across donors. HLA typing covered class I and class II loci at four-digit resolution. A later analysis re-analyzed previously published TCR beta repertoires from about 730 donors and added high-resolution HLA genotyping to study TCR occurrence patterns. Among roughly 370 genotyped donors of the cohort, an average of around 240,000 unique TCR beta nucleotide sequences were sequenced per donor, roughly 20% of them non-productive. Because of strong linkage in the cohort, roughly five DR-DQ haplotypes were treated as single units for association and clustering. To predict cytomegalovirus infection status, the study combined high-throughput TCR immunosequencing, statistical association of individual TCRs with disease status, and machine learning. Typing coverage differed by locus: A, B, C, DRB1 and DQB1 were typed in roughly 629-630 donors, DQA1 in roughly 500, DPA1 in some 610, and DPB1 in 400 to 490. To decide whether each TCR beta V gene segment behaved as functional or pseudogenic, an earlier analysis of approximately 620 of the donors relied on high-throughput TCR beta sequencing. The study profiled the T cell repertoires of some 610 subjects by immunosequencing and related them to cytomegalovirus serostatus. An early release that covered 500 to 800 HLA-typed donors contained approximately 300 gigabases of sequencing data and 65 million to 100 million unique TCR sequences. Every repertoire in the discovery cohort had been generated on one and the same sequencing platform.

What the study reported, not specific to this receptor: According to a later analysis, TCR association rates differed among HLA loci, with DRB1 alleles showing the most associated TCRs and HLA-C alleles showing the fewest. A further reported finding was that TCR beta sequences accurately predicted the HLA-A and HLA-B alleles for most subjects in the first cohort. Most CMV-associated TCR beta chains appeared to be HLA-restricted in a later analysis, and the HLA associations seemed to be driven largely by CMV exposure. In vitro tests confirmed that a few of the cytomegalovirus-associated TCR beta chains recognize cytomegalovirus antigens. Linkage disequilibrium might explain the correlated functional status among segregating V segments, but an unknown experimental factor could not be ruled out. HLA typing was unavailable for some donors at each locus, so association tests used only the typed subset. A later analysis reported that several top co-occurrence clusters appeared linked to parvovirus B19, influenza, CMV and Epstein-Barr virus. Strong co-occurrence of HLA alleles, especially DR and DQ, made assigning TCR associations to individual alleles difficult. Cytomegalovirus status was reported to be diagnosed by the classifier with high specificity and sensitivity in both the original and validation cohorts. CMV serostatus was the only immune exposure information available for the cohort. The earlier analysis of almost 600 of the donors excluded roughly 17 rarely observed V segments, including chromosome 9 orphons, because counts were too low. While some public TCRs were present in many individuals, most TCR sequences turned up only very rarely across donors. Compared with equally common non-associated chains, HLA-associated TCR beta chains in a later analysis were more clonally expanded and had lower generation probabilities. In an earlier analysis of 587 of the donors, most TCR beta V segments appeared in productive rearrangements about 87% or about 30% of the time, broadly matching IMGT annotations. An association between a missense DCLRE1C variant and V-gene and J-gene trimming of TCR beta chains was found in a later genetic analysis and replicated in an independent cohort. A cluster of highly shared sequence variants was judged likely to be a technical artifact of the sequencing pipeline. At a false discovery rate of 0.05, a later analysis linked around 17,000 TCR beta sequences to specific HLA alleles. Only TCR beta chains were sequenced in this cohort, and the absence of alpha or paired-chain data limited detectable features. The study listed 170 or so TCR beta chains as associated with cytomegalovirus. The authors suggested that the approach could potentially be extended to other disease states and immunological phenotypes. The presence/absence analyses assumed that sequencing depth was roughly uniform across donors, and that assumption may not be true. According to a later genetic analysis, donors in an Asian-associated ancestry cluster had fewer N-insertions in productive TCRs than the approximately 650-donor mean. Some IMGT-functional V segments, including TRBV6-2 and TRBV6-3, could not be distinguished by the 87-base-pair reads and were therefore excluded.

In total, 630 or so healthy bone marrow donors made up the cohort. All cohort members were sampled while nominally healthy, although unrecorded immune exposures were likely present. The donor tested CMV seropositive and was one of the 289 seropositive cohort members. A peripheral blood sample was provided by each donor, and peripheral blood mononuclear cells were used for TCR beta sequencing. The Qiagen DNeasy Blood Extraction Kit was used to extract genomic DNA from the blood cell samples. With respect to this clone: Its antigen has not been determined. Nothing much larger sits one base from this clone, and base qualities are not available.

As encoded in the germline V gene, CDR1 is SQVTM while CDR2 is ANQGSEA. Trimmed from V: 6 bases; trimmed from J: 3 bases; junction bases lacking a gene match: 4. The CDR3 covers 12 residues, taking in both the cysteine and the phenylalanine. Only the CDR3 region is kept as DNA, spanning 36 bases read in frame from base 1. The method was the immunoSEQ multiplex PCR assay. For the multiplex PCR, a mixture combining 60 forward primers for TCR Vbeta segments and 13 reverse primers for TCR Jbeta segments was used. The CDR3 region of rearranged TCR beta genes was amplified from genomic DNA by a multiplex PCR assay. The Illumina HiSeq System was used to sequence the amplified TCR beta libraries as 87-base-pair reads. Per the source publication's procedure: Across the 670 or so repertoires, a later analysis counted 78 million or so unique TCR beta chains, roughly 11 million of which were shared by at least two donors. Raw reads were error-corrected and collapsed into unique sequences by a nearest-neighbor algorithm in which closely related sequences were merged to remove PCR and sequencing errors. CDR3 sequences were aligned to IMGT reference sequences to assign V, D and J gene segments. For a sequence to be retained, at least a six-nucleotide match to both a V gene segment and a J gene segment was required. A rearrangement counted as productive if the CDR3 had no stop codons and remained in frame with V and J, and every other rearrangement counted as non-productive. Following IMGT convention, CDR3 was defined as the stretch from the second conserved V-encoded cysteine to the conserved J-encoded phenylalanine. The earlier analysis of about 590 of the donors excluded sequences that lacked an unambiguous match to a single V gene segment. In an earlier analysis of about 590 of the donors, a V segment was called functional when productive rearrangements were above 56.7%, and segregating when the standard deviation between donors exceeded 5%. A statistical classification framework was built to diagnose cytomegalovirus status from the catalog of TCR beta chain sequences. V and J gene assignment, in a later analysis, came from comparing TCR nucleotide sequences with IMGT/GENE-DB human TR gene sequences. Using the TCRdist pipeline, a later analysis assigned CDR3 sequences along with most-parsimonious VDJ recombination scenarios. In a later analysis, every TCR beta chain was defined by the combination of its CDR3 amino acid sequence and its V-gene family, and reads without a unique V-gene family were dropped. A later analysis removed roughly 590 highly shared, low-generation-probability nucleotide sequences to deal with suspected cross-contamination and a sequencing artifact. In a later analysis, a clonal expansion index was calculated for each public chain from normalized within-repertoire ranks of inferred template counts. In a later analysis, generation probabilities were computed with a VDJ recombination model fitted to out-of-frame rearrangements, and the resulting probabilities were checked against IGoR. In a later analysis, TCR-TCR, TCR-HLA and TCR-CMV co-occurrence was scored with hypergeometric tests, and a repertoire-size bias correction was applied to TCR pairs. In a later analysis, false discovery rates were estimated by permuting HLA or CMV assignments 20 times. In a later analysis, co-occurring TCRs were grouped using DBSCAN, with TCRdist sequence similarity added in when clustering inside HLA-allele-positive subsets. Repertoires with fewer than 30,000 or more than 120,000 public chains, plus five repertoires with anomalous nucleotide sharing, were excluded from co-occurrence clustering. TCRdb's version of the immuneACCESS table is confined to in-frame rearrangements and falls short of the full clone set. An unresolved V gene accounts for under half of the shortfall where checked; the remainder is of unknown origin. That table is the source of V, J and clone size, and D and trimming were worked out from the DNA. This sample lists 150,000 to 190,000 clones; roughly 82% were detected once. 6.6% of the sample is held by the ten biggest clonotypes.

The sequence came from a woman aged 50 to 65 in good health and CMV-seropositive. The sequencing sample was made of PBMCs. The V gene is TRBV29-1 and the J gene is TRBJ1-2; 7 junctional bases match TRBD1. The sequenced DNA is TGCAGCGTAGGCGACAGGGACTATGGCTACACCTTC. Translated, it gives CSVGDRDYGYTF.